Presented here are 16 T cell receptor beta chains from one specimen sequenced in a study of cytomegalovirus exposure and HLA in healthy donors. PCR amplification relied on 60 Vbeta primers (plus 13 Jbeta primers). The data were produced by immunoSEQ multiplex PCR, yet TCRdb's version contains in-frame clones alone and is incomplete. The sample comprises approximately 150,000 clones, 75% to 90% of which are singletons, and under 6% rests with the top ten. The material sequenced was PBMCs. The origin of the receptors is a man aged 35 to 55 in good health and CMV-seronegative.

J is TRBJ1-1 and V is TRBV5-8; D may be TRBD1 (5 bases). The CDR3 loop spans 13 amino acids. Looked up from germline, CDR1 is SGHTS and CDR2 is YDEGEE. Trimming stripped 7 bases from V and 4 bases from J, with 14 bases between. The CDR3 coding sequence is TGTGCCAGCCCCTTGCGACAGTCCACTGAAGCTTTCTTT. Translated: CASPLRQSTEAFF.

The rearrangement links TRBV19 to TRBJ1-2; D remains unclear. V was shortened by 3 bases and J by 2 bases, with 7 bases between the two germline ends. CDR1 and CDR2 (germline): LNHDA, SQIVND (reference sequence). The CDR3 is made up of 13 amino acids. CDR3 sequence: CASSIGSNYGYTF. The CDR3 DNA sequence: TGTGCCAGTAGTATCGGTTCGAACTATGGCTACACCTTC.

The J gene is TRBJ1-2, the V gene TRBV28, with D possibly matching TRBD1 (5 bases). The CDR3 spans 15 residues. Germline V lookup: CDR1 MDHEN, CDR2 SYDVKM. With 4 bases removed from V and 7 bases from J, the gap between germline ends came to 19 bases. The CDR3 DNA reads TGTGCCAGCAGTTCCCCAGGGACTAAATCTATTGGCTACACCTTC. Translating gives CASSSPGTKSIGYTF.

This sequence joins TRBV27 and TRBJ2-7; 8 bases are a match to TRBD1. The CDR3 is made up of 16 amino acids. J gave up 2 bases and V 5 bases, and 11 bases lay outside the gene matches. In germline, CDR1 is MNHEY, CDR2 SMNVEV (reference sequence). The DNA of the CDR3 is TGTGCCAGCAGTATTTCCCGGACAGGGTTCCCCTACGAGCAGTACTTC. It codes for CASSISRTGFPYEQYF.

The chain couples TRBV27 to TRBJ1-1; D may be TRBD1 (5 bases). The CDR3 has 16 amino acids. Trimming pared 0 bases from V and 3 bases from J, leaving 14 bases between. Germline assignment: CDR1 MNHEY and CDR2 SMNVEV (reference sequence). CDR3 coding DNA: TGTGCCAGCAGTTTATCTCCCTCCAGGGTGGACACTGAAGCTTTCTTT. Its protein is CASSLSPSRVDTEAFF.

The chain is built from TRBV7-8 and TRBJ1-5; D gene uncertain. The CDR3 runs to 12 residues. Trimming took off 3 bases at V and 7 bases at J, with 7 bases between the two ends. The germline V gene encodes CDR1 SGHVS and CDR2 FQNEAQ. The CDR3: CASSLQEQPQHF. The CDR3 coding sequence is TGTGCCAGCAGCTTGCAGGAACAGCCCCAGCATTTT.

The chain couples TRBV9 to TRBJ2-7, with TRBD1 matching 10 bases. With 0 bases clipped from V and 3 bases from J, the junction kept 3 bases outside the gene matches. Germline CDR1 reads SGDLS; CDR2 reads YYNGEE. This CDR3 contains 15 residues. The CDR3 reads CASSVGGTGVYEQYF. The CDR3 nucleotides are TGTGCCAGCAGCGTAGGCGGGACAGGGGTCTACGAGCAGTACTTC.

The gene calls are TRBV9 and TRBJ2-1; TRBD1 aligns across 8 bases. CDR3 length: 17 amino acids. The J segment lost 3 bases and the V segment lost 1 base, leaving 9 bases of the junction unmatched. Per the germline V gene, CDR1 is SGDLS and CDR2 is YYNGEE. CDR3 in DNA: TGTGCCAGCAGCGTAATGTGGACAGGGCTGAACTACAATGAGCAGTTCTTC. It is translated as CASSVMWTGLNYNEQFF. Supplemented by reference TRBV9 and TRBJ2-1, the full variable domain reads DSGVTQTPKHLITATGQRVTLRCSPRSGDLSVYWYQQSLDQGLQFLIQYYNGEERAKGNILERFSAQQFPDLHSELNLSSLELGDSALYFCASSVMWTGLNYNEQFFGPGTRLTVL.

The chain combines TRBV7-9 with TRBJ2-2; D is possibly TRBD1 (5 bases). CDR1 SEHNR and CDR2 FQNEAQ come from the germline V gene (reference sequence). This CDR3 comprises 15 residues. Trimming shortened V by 1 base and J by 4 bases, and 10 bases separated the two germline ends. CDR3: CASSLGAGSTGELFF. CDR3 DNA: TGTGCCAGCAGCTTAGGTGCAGGGTCCACCGGGGAGCTGTTTTTT.

This chain connects TRBV6-1 to TRBJ1-1; D is possibly TRBD1 (5 bases). This CDR3 spans 14 amino acids. Germline CDR1 and CDR2: MNHNS and SASEGT. Deletions cut 5 bases from V and 2 bases from J, with 12 bases between. The CDR3 is CASSPGLPNTEAFF. CDR3 sequence (DNA): TGTGCCAGCAGTCCGGGACTCCCCAACACTGAAGCTTTCTTT.

The gene calls are TRBV5-1 and TRBJ1-4, with 9 positions matching TRBD1. J gave up 7 bases and V 0 bases, and 10 bases lay outside the gene matches. The CDR3 is made up of 17 amino acids. CDR1 SGHRS and CDR2 YFSETQ come from the germline V gene. Here the CDR3 DNA reads TGCGCCAGCAGCTTGGCCGGGGTACAGGGGGCTGGTGAAAAACTGTTTTTT. As protein: CASSLAGVQGAGEKLFF.

V gene TRBV25-1 combines with J gene TRBJ1-2; 7 nucleotides line up with TRBD1. Germline CDR1 and CDR2: MGHDK and SYGVNS. V gave up 3 bases and J gave up 2 bases; unmatched junction bases: 9. This CDR3 spans 16 amino acids. CDR3 bases: TGTGCCAGCAGTGATCCCCGACAGGGACAAAACTATGGCTACACCTTC. This codes for CASSDPRQGQNYGYTF.

This clone was found a few times. The chain is built from TRBV2 and TRBJ1-5; 8 nucleotides match TRBD1. V was pared by 2 bases and J by 4 bases, with 7 bases of the junction left unmatched. In germline, CDR1 is SNHLY, CDR2 FYNNEI. This CDR3 has 16 amino acids. The CDR3 DNA is TGTGCCAGCAGTGAATTCGGACAGGGATGGAATCAGCCCCAGCATTTT. It codes for CASSEFGQGWNQPQHF.

The chain joins TRBV7-2 to TRBJ1-5; a weak D match, TRBD1 (5 bases). The CDR3 extends over 14 amino acids. Germline CDR1 is SGHTA and CDR2 is FQGNSA. The CDR3, as DNA: TGTGCTAGCGGCGGCAGGGTGAGCAATCAGCCCCAGCATTTT. Translating it yields CASGGRVSNQPQHF.

The V and J genes are TRBV6-5 and TRBJ2-7, with no clear D. V was pared by 6 bases and J by 3 bases, with 18 bases between. The CDR3 has 15 amino acids. The germline CDR1 and CDR2 sequences are MNHEY and SVGAGI. The CDR3 coding sequence is TGTGCCAGCAGGACGGGTAGGTTGGGTATCTACGAGCAGTACTTC. Its translation: CASRTGRLGIYEQYF.

The chain carries TRBV5-5 and TRBJ1-4; D gene unclear. The length of the CDR3 is 16 residues. V lost 3 bases to trimming and J lost 2 bases, with 14 bases between them. Germline CDR1 and CDR2: SGHKS and YYEKEE (reference sequence). CDR3 protein: CASSSGRKITNEKLFF. CDR3 nucleotide sequence: TGTGCCAGCAGCTCCGGGAGAAAAATCACTAATGAAAAACTGTTTTTT.